Following are 31 T cell receptor beta chains from one sample sequenced in a study of immune cell composition in non-small cell lung cancer. The data were produced by immunoSEQ multiplex PCR, yet TCRdb's version contains in-frame clones alone and is incomplete. The sample consists of about 2,100 clones, 75% of them appearing once. Normal lung sampling was at least 3 cm from the tumour, as distant as possible. The sample consisted of non-adjacent lung tissue. Receptor source: a human donor with non-small cell lung cancer.

The chain carries TRBV30 and TRBJ2-7, with D perhaps matching TRBD1 (5 bases). CDR3 length: 14 residues. V dropped 5 bases and J dropped 2 bases, with 16 bases sitting between them. Germline values: CDR1 GTSNPN, CDR2 SVGIG (reference sequence). Here the CDR3 DNA reads TGTGCCTGGGAACCATCAACAGGAACCTACGAGCAGTACTTC. This encodes CAWEPSTGTYEQYF.

The rearrangement uses TRBV29-1 and TRBJ2-2, with D uncertain. This CDR3 has 13 residues. V dropped 5 bases and J dropped 0 bases, with 7 bases sitting between them. CDR1 SQVTM and CDR2 ANQGSEA come from the germline V gene. CDR3 loop: CSVYGPNTGELFF. The CDR3 nucleotides read TGCAGCGTTTACGGTCCGAACACCGGGGAGCTGTTTTTT.

V usage is TRBV9 and J usage is TRBJ2-3; tentative D call: TRBD1 (5 bases). The CDR3 has 15 amino acids. V lost 4 bases, J lost 6 bases, and 18 bases lay in between. The germline V gene has CDR1 SGDLS and CDR2 YYNGEE. CDR3 in DNA: TGTGCCAGCAGCCCCCGTCAGGGTATCTCTGATACGCAGTATTTT. Its translation: CASSPRQGISDTQYF.

The chain uses TRBV7-8 and TRBJ1-5, with D tentatively TRBD1 (6 bases). Trimming took off 0 bases at V and 2 bases at J, with 20 bases between the two ends. This CDR3 spans 19 amino acids. Per germline, CDR1 SGHVS and CDR2 FQNEAQ. CDR3 loop: CASSLAKYWDKRGNQPQHF. The DNA for the CDR3 is TGTGCCAGCAGCTTAGCGAAATATTGGGACAAGAGAGGCAATCAGCCCCAGCATTTT.

The chain employs TRBV27 and TRBJ2-1; TRBD2 aligns across 12 bases. Germline lookup yields CDR1 MNHEY and CDR2 SMNVEV (reference sequence). The J segment lost 7 bases and the V segment lost 5 bases, leaving 9 bases of the junction unmatched. This CDR3 has 16 amino acids. In nucleotides, the CDR3 is TGTGCCAGCAGTCTAGCGGGAGGGCGGGGTTTGAATGAGCAGTTCTTC. Translating gives CASSLAGGRGLNEQFF.

This clone was recorded a few times. CDR3 bases: TGTGCCAGCAGCTTTTCAGGGGGACCCTCCTACGAGCAGTACTTC. It specifies CASSFSGGPSYEQYF. This chain uses TRBV7-9 with TRBJ2-7, with 7 bases matching TRBD1. Per the germline V gene, CDR1 is SEHNR and CDR2 is FQNEAQ (reference sequence). V shed 3 bases and J 0 bases; nucleotides not matched to a gene: 5. This CDR3 region has 15 residues.

The V gene is TRBV5-6, the J gene TRBJ2-4; D might be TRBD1 (6 bases). Trimming took off 4 bases at V and 2 bases at J, with 10 bases between the two ends. This CDR3 has 14 residues. CDR1 and CDR2 from the germline V gene are SGHDT and YYEEEE. The CDR3 here is CASSVQGSKNIQYF. For the CDR3, the DNA is TGTGCCAGCAGCGTACAGGGATCCAAAAACATTCAGTACTTC.

This clone turned up a few times. The chain uses TRBV9 and TRBJ2-7; D not certain. Germline loops: CDR1 SGDLS, CDR2 YYNGEE. Trimming took off 4 bases at V and 2 bases at J, with 13 bases between the two ends. The CDR3 has 14 residues. This chain's CDR3 is CASSQRASPYEQYF. The DNA for the CDR3 is TGTGCCAGCAGCCAACGAGCGAGCCCCTACGAGCAGTACTTC.

A few counts support this clone. This sequence joins TRBV27 and TRBJ1-2; TRBD1 agrees at 9 bases. Germline V gene data show CDR1 as MNHEY and CDR2 as SMNVEV (reference sequence). The CDR3 covers 13 residues. V was clipped by 3 bases and J by 8 bases; unmatched bases: 4. CDR3 amino acids: CASSFRTGEGYTF. CDR3 coding DNA: TGTGCCAGCAGTTTTCGGACAGGGGAGGGCTACACCTTC.

The CDR3 is CSLSTDTQYF. For the CDR3, the DNA is TGCAGCCTTAGCACAGATACGCAGTATTTT. The chain has TRBV29-1 and TRBJ2-3, with no clear D. Germline CDR1 reads SQVTM; CDR2 reads ANQGSEA. The germline V and J ends were trimmed by 8 bases and 0 bases, with 3 bases remaining between them. The CDR3 has 10 amino acids.

The rearrangement uses TRBV5-1 and TRBJ2-3; perhaps TRBD2 as D (6 bases). The CDR3 contains 16 residues. V lost 3 bases and J 1 base, leaving 15 bases between the germline ends. The V gene's germline CDR1 is SGHRS and CDR2 YFSETQ. The CDR3 coding sequence is TGCGCCAGCAGCTCCCTGGGCGGGACGGGCACAGATACGCAGTATTTT. Amino acids: CASSSLGGTGTDTQYF.

This clone has more than one count but fewer than ten. This CDR3 reads CAIRATGTQYF. CDR3 bases: TGTGCCATCAGAGCCACAGGGACCCAGTACTTC. The chain combines TRBV10-3 with TRBJ2-5; D may be TRBD1 (5 bases). This CDR3 contains 11 residues. V gave up 6 bases and J gave up 7 bases, with 9 bases separating them. Germline V gene sequence: CDR1 ENHRY, CDR2 SYGVKD.

The chain employs TRBV30 and TRBJ1-4; TRBD1 matches 7 bases. Trimming at V came to 0 bases and at J to 2 bases, leaving 0 bases not matched to a gene. The CDR3 sequence is 14 residues long. Per the germline V gene, CDR1 is GTSNPN and CDR2 is SVGIG (reference sequence). The chain's CDR3 is CAWSVQGTNEKLFF. CDR3 nucleotide sequence: TGTGCCTGGAGTGTACAGGGGACTAATGAAAAACTGTTTTTT. The full variable domain, its missing parts supplied by reference TRBV30 and TRBJ1-4, is SQTIHQWPATLVQPVGSPLSLECTVEGTSNPNLYWYRQAAGRGLQLLFYSVGIGQISSEVPQNLSASRPQDRQFILSSKKLLLSDSGFYLCAWSVQGTNEKLFFGSGTQLSVL.

The V gene is TRBV9, the J gene TRBJ2-2; 12 bases are shared with TRBD2. Losses at the gene ends were 4 bases for V and 5 bases for J; bases not matched to a gene: 6. CDR1 and CDR2 from the germline V gene are SGDLS and YYNGEE. There are 16 residues in the CDR3. This CDR3 is CASSPGLAGRTGELFF. For the CDR3, the DNA is TGTGCCAGCAGCCCCGGACTAGCGGGACGAACCGGGGAGCTGTTTTTT. Full variable domain (outside the CDR3, taken from reference TRBV9 and TRBJ2-2): DSGVTQTPKHLITATGQRVTLRCSPRSGDLSVYWYQQSLDQGLQFLIQYYNGEERAKGNILERFSAQQFPDLHSELNLSSLELGDSALYFCASSPGLAGRTGELFFGEGSRLTVL.

V and J are TRBV29-1 and TRBJ1-5; 7 nucleotides align to TRBD1. The V gene's germline CDR1 is SQVTM and CDR2 ANQGSEA. The J segment lost 4 bases and the V segment lost 6 bases, leaving 9 bases of the junction unmatched. The CDR3 sequence is 14 residues long. CDR3 sequence (DNA): TGCAGCGTAGCCCAGGGGGAGAGGAATCAGCCCCAGCATTTT. Residues: CSVAQGERNQPQHF.

The rearrangement joins TRBV7-6 to TRBJ2-7, with D possibly matching TRBD2 (6 bases). This CDR3 is built from 14 residues. V lost 5 bases and J lost 2, with 13 bases in between. Germline V lookup: CDR1 SGHVS, CDR2 FNYEAQ. The CDR3 loop reads CASSARLGPYEQYF. DNA for the CDR3: TGTGCCAGCAGCGCCAGACTAGGCCCCTACGAGCAGTACTTC. Looking up the rest from reference TRBV7-6 and TRBJ2-7 gives the full variable domain: GAGVSQSPRYKVTKRGQDVALRCDPISGHVSLYWYRQALGQGPEFLTYFNYEAQQDKSGLPNDRFSAERPEGSISTLTIQRTEQRDSAMYRCASSARLGPYEQYFGPGTRLTVT.

The V and J genes are TRBV7-2 and TRBJ2-2; possible D gene TRBD2, 5 bases. With 5 bases removed from V and 5 bases from J, the gap between germline ends came to 9 bases. The CDR3 loop spans 13 amino acids. The germline gives CDR1 SGHTA, CDR2 FQGNSA. The CDR3 sequence is CASSKEETGELFF. The CDR3 nucleotides are TGTGCCAGCAGCAAGGAGGAGACCGGGGAGCTGTTTTTT.

This chain joins TRBV5-4 and TRBJ2-3; tentative D call: TRBD1 (5 bases). V shed 5 bases and J shed 3 bases, with 10 bases lying between them. Germline CDR1 and CDR2: SGHNT and YYREEE (reference sequence). The CDR3 spans 13 residues. CDR3 DNA sequence: TGTGCCAGCAGGGCAGGGTTTACAGATACGCAGTATTTT. Its translation is CASRAGFTDTQYF.

The V call is TRBV19, the J call TRBJ2-1; 13 bases map to TRBD2. V was pared by 8 bases and J by 9 bases, with 13 bases of the junction left unmatched. CDR1 is LNHDA and CDR2 is SQIVND in the germline V gene (reference sequence). There are 16 residues in the CDR3. Here the CDR3 reads CASHILGTSGTSEQFF. The CDR3 DNA follows: TGTGCCAGTCACATACTCGGGACTAGCGGGACTTCTGAGCAGTTCTTC.

J is TRBJ1-2 and V is TRBV5-4, with 7 bases that match TRBD1. This CDR3 contains 17 residues. Per the germline V gene, CDR1 is SGHNT and CDR2 is YYREEE (reference sequence). Germline trimming cut 3 bases from V and 2 bases from J; bases unmatched to any gene: 13. Written as DNA, the CDR3 is TGTGCCAGCAGCTCCCAGGCAACTAGGGACAGCAACTATGGCTACACCTTC. Its translation: CASSSQATRDSNYGYTF.

The rearrangement links TRBV6-5 to TRBJ2-3; perhaps TRBD2 as D (5 bases). V dropped 6 bases and J dropped 5 bases, with 12 bases sitting between them. CDR3 length equals 13 residues. Germline V gene data show CDR1 as MNHEY and CDR2 as SVGAGI. Written as DNA, the CDR3 is TGTGCCAGCAGCCAAACGGGGAGAGATACGCAGTATTTT. It encodes CASSQTGRDTQYF.

The V call is TRBV30, the J call TRBJ2-7; possible D gene TRBD1, 5 bases. The CDR3 sequence is 14 residues long. Germline V CDR1 and CDR2: GTSNPN, SVGIG (reference sequence). V lost 4 bases and J 1 base, leaving 14 bases between the germline ends. The CDR3 loop is CAWKFPGMSYEQYF. CDR3 in DNA: TGTGCCTGGAAATTCCCAGGGATGTCCTACGAGCAGTACTTC.

The genes are TRBV29-1 and TRBJ2-1; tentatively, D is TRBD2 (5 bases). Trimming stripped 3 bases from V and 6 bases from J, with 24 bases between. The germline V gene encodes CDR1 SQVTM and CDR2 ANQGSEA. This CDR3 has 17 residues. The CDR3 DNA reads as TGCAGCGTTGAGGGGATAACGGTAGGGAAAGGGAGCAATGAGCAGTTCTTC. It encodes CSVEGITVGKGSNEQFF.

Only a few counts were recorded for this clone. The chain combines TRBV2 with TRBJ2-7; a possible D gene is TRBD2 (5 bases). V lost 5 bases and J 2 bases, leaving 13 bases between the germline ends. There are 14 residues in the CDR3. Germline lookup yields CDR1 SNHLY and CDR2 FYNNEI. The CDR3 DNA is TGTGCCAGCAGTCCCCCAGCGGCCCCCTACGAGCAGTACTTC. Its translation: CASSPPAAPYEQYF.

This clone was observed a single time. The CDR3: CASTREAFF. DNA for the CDR3: TGTGCCAGCACCCGTGAAGCTTTCTTT. V gene TRBV5-8 combines with J gene TRBJ1-1, with D unclear. V lost 6 bases, J lost 7 bases, and 4 bases lay in between. CDR3 size: 9 residues. CDR1 and CDR2 from the germline V gene are SGHTS and YDEGEE.

The J gene is TRBJ2-7, the V gene TRBV21-1; TRBD1 is taken as the D call from the table, unchecked against the DNA. TRBV21-1 is listed as a pseudogene. The CDR3 is made up of 12 amino acids. CDR3 DNA sequence: TGTGCCAGCAGCAGACAGGGTTACGAGCAGTACTTC. It codes for CASSRQGYEQYF.

By proportion, this clone is large. This chain uses TRBV7-6 with TRBJ1-2; tentatively, D is TRBD1 (5 bases). CDR1 and CDR2 (germline): SGHVS, FNYEAQ. Between the trimmed V and J ends, which lost 3 bases and 4 bases, there was a span of 12 bases. The CDR3 consists of 14 residues. This CDR3 reads CASSLGGGSYGYTF. In DNA form, the CDR3 reads TGTGCCAGCAGCTTGGGGGGAGGGTCCTATGGCTACACCTTC.

This clone occurred a few times. The V gene is TRBV5-1, the J gene TRBJ1-1, with D unclear. CDR1 SGHRS and CDR2 YFSETQ come from the germline V gene. The CDR3 covers 12 residues. Trimming took off 7 bases at V and 4 bases at J, with 11 bases between the two ends. CDR3 residues: CASSRGGTEAFF. CDR3 coding DNA: TGCGCCAGCTCTCGGGGAGGCACTGAAGCTTTCTTT.

CDR3 residues: CASSGRTGAHEQYF. DNA of the CDR3: TGTGCCAGCAGTGGAAGGACAGGGGCCCACGAGCAGTACTTC. V gene TRBV28 combines with J gene TRBJ2-7, with TRBD1 identical over 9 bases. Germline trimming cut 5 bases from V and 5 bases from J; bases unmatched to any gene: 7. CDR3 length equals 14 residues. Germline CDR1 reads MDHEN; CDR2 reads SYDVKM.

The rearrangement joins TRBV7-2 to TRBJ1-3; 7 nucleotides line up with TRBD1. V shed 1 base and J 0 bases; nucleotides not matched to a gene: 3. Germline assignment: CDR1 SGHTA and CDR2 FQGNSA. The CDR3 length is 16 residues. CDR3 sequence: CASSLVGTDSGNTIYF. The CDR3 coding sequence is TGTGCCAGCAGCTTAGTAGGGACAGACTCTGGAAACACCATATATTTT.

This chain uses TRBV27 with TRBJ1-1; TRBD1 matches at 7 bases. Unmatched junction bases numbered 12, after V lost 5 bases and J lost 0 bases. The CDR3 extends over 17 amino acids. CDR1 is MNHEY, CDR2 SMNVEV, per germline (reference sequence). The DNA for the CDR3 is TGTGCCAGCAGTCGGGTATACAGGGGAAGGATGAACACTGAAGCTTTCTTT. It translates to CASSRVYRGRMNTEAFF.